The rows below give T cell receptor beta chains drawn from one sample of a study of shared clonotypes between healthy human individuals. Here immunoSEQ multiplex PCR was the method, and the copy in TCRdb shows in-frame clones only, minus some. The table shows some 1.5 million clones, with roughly 98% occurring only once. Material for sequencing was naive CD4+ T cells sorted from blood. The receptors were sampled from a young man in good health. Both conserved end residues are part of each CDR3. A D gene is named only where the DNA matches it firmly. Where a row states a size, it is once, few, many or the class of an expanded clone; other rows omit it.

.	.	TRBV5-1	TRBJ2-5	CASSYEPKETQYF	TGCGCCAGCAGCTACGAGCCGAAAGAGACCCAGTACTTC
TRBD1	.	TRBV7-9	TRBJ1-1	CASSGTGAFF	TGTGCCAGCAGTGGGACAGGAGCTTTCTTT
TRBD2	once	TRBV5-4	TRBJ2-5	CASSLPGLAQETQYF	TGTGCCAGCAGCTTACCGGGACTAGCTCAAGAGACCCAGTACTTC
.	.	TRBV29-1	TRBJ1-5	CSVGSGNSNQPQHF	TGCAGCGTAGGGAGTGGGAATAGCAATCAGCCCCAGCATTTT
TRBD2	.	TRBV30	TRBJ2-7	CAWSVTSGRPGLYEQYF	TGTGCCTGGAGTGTAACTAGCGGGAGGCCGGGACTCTACGAGCAGTACTTC
.	.	TRBV28	TRBJ2-7	CASSFRGLGEQYF	TGTGCCAGCAGTTTTCGGGGTTTGGGGGAGCAGTACTTC
.	.	TRBV29-1	TRBJ2-1	CSVEVGAGYNEQFF	TGCAGCGTTGAAGTAGGGGCGGGCTACAATGAGCAGTTCTTC
.	once	TRBV5-4	TRBJ2-2	CASAPSRRDTGELFF	TGTGCCAGCGCCCCTTCGAGGAGGGACACCGGGGAGCTGTTTTTT
.	.	TRBV18	TRBJ2-3	CASSPTDTQYF	TGTGCCAGCTCCCCCACAGATACGCAGTATTTT
.	.	TRBV6-5	TRBJ2-5	CASSYGGREETQYF	TGTGCCAGCAGTTACGGAGGCAGGGAAGAGACCCAGTACTTC
TRBD1	.	TRBV14	TRBJ2-7	CASSLRDSSYEQYF	TGTGCCAGCAGCCTACGGGACAGCTCCTACGAGCAGTACTTC
TRBD2	once	TRBV4-1	TRBJ2-7	CASSQDQTSGRAYEQYF	TGCGCCAGCAGCCAAGATCAGACTAGCGGGAGGGCTTACGAGCAGTACTTC
.	.	TRBV4-2	TRBJ2-1	CASSQNKAWFF	TGTGCCAGCAGCCAAAACAAGGCTTGGTTCTTC
TRBD1	.	TRBV7-9	TRBJ1-2	CASSLGLGQGVNYGYTF	TGTGCCAGCAGCTTAGGGCTGGGACAGGGAGTCAACTATGGCTACACCTTC
.	.	TRBV7-2	TRBJ2-5	CASSIGTETQYF	TGTGCCAGCTCGATTGGCACGGAGACCCAGTACTTC
.	.	TRBV18	TRBJ2-1	CASSLGQGSSYNEQFF	TGTGCCAGCTCACTCGGGCAGGGGAGCTCCTACAATGAGCAGTTCTTC
.	.	TRBV11-2	TRBJ1-5	CASSFGGYQPQHF	TGTGCCAGCAGCTTTGGGGGCTATCAGCCCCAGCATTTT
.	.	TRBV6-1	TRBJ2-2	CASSFPGGELFF	TGTGCCAGCAGCTTCCCCGGCGGGGAGCTGTTTTTT
.	.	TRBV29-1	TRBJ2-1	CSVEGGVSYNEQFF	TGCAGCGTTGAGGGTGGGGTTTCCTACAATGAGCAGTTCTTC
TRBD1	.	TRBV18	TRBJ2-7	CASSPRRDRGNEQYF	TGTGCCAGCTCCCCCCGTCGGGACAGGGGAAACGAGCAGTACTTC
.	once	TRBV9	TRBJ1-2	CASSAAGQNYGYTF	TGTGCCAGCAGCGCCGCCGGACAGAACTATGGCTACACCTTC
TRBD2	.	TRBV18	TRBJ2-1	CASSPRSSGDEQFF	TGTGCCAGCTCACCGAGGTCTAGCGGCGATGAGCAGTTCTTC
TRBD1	.	TRBV11-3	TRBJ1-3	CASSRGQGEGNTIYF	TGTGCCAGCAGCAGGGGACAGGGGGAAGGAAACACCATATATTTT
.	once	TRBV5-5	TRBJ2-3	CASSFNFQGRVTDTQYF	TGTGCCAGCAGCTTCAATTTTCAGGGCAGAGTGACAGATACGCAGTATTTT
.	.	TRBV14	TRBJ2-7	CASSSKDTYEQYF	TGTGCCAGCAGCTCTAAGGACACGTACGAGCAGTACTTC
.	.	TRBV7-2	TRBJ1-2	CASSPMGRWDYGYTF	TGTGCCAGCAGCCCGATGGGTCGGTGGGACTATGGCTACACCTTC
.	.	TRBV28	TRBJ1-5	CASHTRRGDPHF	TGTGCCAGCCACACTCGAAGAGGGGATCCGCATTTT
.	few	TRBV5-1	TRBJ1-1	CASSIDGEAFF	TGCGCCAGCAGCATAGACGGGGAAGCTTTCTTT
TRBD1	.	TRBV10-3	TRBJ1-4	CAISPQIGTGIAKLFF	TGTGCCATCAGCCCTCAAATCGGGACAGGGATTGCAAAACTGTTTTTT
.	.	TRBV2	TRBJ2-1	CASSSDPAIRYNEQFF	TGTGCCAGCAGTTCGGACCCGGCCATTAGGTACAATGAGCAGTTCTTC
.	.	TRBV9	TRBJ2-7	CASSVDAGGVLYEQYF	TGTGCCAGCAGCGTAGACGCTGGGGGAGTCCTCTACGAGCAGTACTTC
TRBD2	.	TRBV11-3	TRBJ2-1	CASSSLPRGAGDLNEQFF	TGTGCCAGCAGCTCGCTCCCCAGGGGAGCGGGAGATTTGAATGAGCAGTTCTTC
.	.	TRBV10-3	TRBJ1-3	CAISELIQGWGIRDDTIYF	TGTGCCATCAGTGAGTTAATTCAGGGGTGGGGAATTCGAGATGACACCATATATTTT
.	.	TRBV18	TRBJ2-5	CASSRDTRETQYF	TGTGCCAGCTCTCGGGACACCCGAGAGACCCAGTACTTC
.	.	TRBV25-1	TRBJ1-2	CASSESTNYGYTF	TGTGCCAGCAGTGAATCGACTAACTATGGCTACACCTTC
.	.	TRBV4-3	TRBJ2-7	CASSQGITVSYEQYF	TGCGCCAGCAGCCAAGGGATAACGGTATCCTACGAGCAGTACTTC
TRBD2	.	TRBV5-1	TRBJ2-1	CASSGGLAGGDEQFF	TGCGCCAGCAGCGGGGGACTAGCGGGTGGAGATGAGCAGTTCTTC
.	.	TRBV7-7	TRBJ2-1	CASSSDGGSTEQFF	TGTGCTAGCAGCTCTGACGGCGGGTCGACTGAGCAGTTCTTC
.	.	TRBV7-9	TRBJ2-1	CASSNNEQFF	TGTGCCAGCAGCAACAATGAGCAGTTCTTC
.	.	TRBV28	TRBJ2-2	CASSLRVGELFF	TGTGCCAGCAGTTTGAGGGTCGGGGAGCTGTTTTTT